This T cell receptor (beta chain) was identified during a study of cytomegalovirus exposure and HLA in healthy donors listed by TCRdb under 2017. Context from the whole study: In an earlier analysis of several hundred of the donors, around 290 Gb of sequence data and 100 million or so unique TCR beta sequences from about 179 million T cells were reported. Rather than drawing on any new phenotypic data, the later analysis identified candidate immune exposures from TCR beta sequences and the way those sequences occurred across donors. An earlier analysis of 587 of the donors applied high-throughput TCR beta sequencing to assess whether each TCR beta V gene segment acted as functional or pseudogenic. High-throughput TCR immunosequencing, statistical association of individual TCRs with disease status, and machine learning were combined to predict cytomegalovirus infection status. The study was designed to test whether signatures of past pathogen exposure could be identified by cataloging public T cell receptors. Class I and class II HLA loci were covered by the typing at four-digit resolution. A few DR-DQ haplotypes were treated as single units for association and clustering because of strong linkage in the cohort. Among over 350 genotyped donors of the cohort, an average of around 240,000 unique TCR beta nucleotide sequences were sequenced per donor, about a sixth of them non-productive. A later genetic analysis used genome-wide SNP genotypes for about 65% of the roughly 700 donors, treating that subset as a discovery cohort. An early release covering just under 650 HLA-typed donors comprised about 300 gigabases of sequencing data and 65 million to 100 million unique TCR sequences. In a later analysis, previously published TCR beta repertoires from 670 or so donors were re-analyzed and high-resolution HLA genotyping was added so that TCR occurrence patterns could be studied. The number of donors typed differed by locus, with about 629-630 for A, B, C, DRB1 and DQB1, about 500 for DQA1, under 610 for DPA1, and roughly 450 for DPB1. Among the approximately 400 genotyped donors, about 85% belonged to the genetic ancestry cluster associated with self-reported Caucasian donors. Every repertoire in the discovery cohort had been generated on one and the same sequencing platform. Besides the first cohort of around 700 subjects, a separate validation cohort made up of 120 different subjects was used. Alongside the repertoire data, information on donor age, sex, ethnicity and CMV serostatus was compiled. The T cell repertoires of some 700 subjects were profiled by immunosequencing and related to cytomegalovirus serostatus. Here is what the overall study found, with its caveats: The presence/absence analyses assumed that sequencing depth was roughly uniform across donors, and that assumption may not be true. The sequencing pipeline was judged likely to have produced a cluster of highly shared sequence variants as a technical artifact. A later analysis associated 17,000 or so TCR beta sequences with specific HLA alleles at a false discovery rate of 0.05. An earlier analysis of 587 of the donors showed that most TCR beta V segments appeared in productive rearrangements either about 87% or about 30% of the time, which broadly matched IMGT annotations. In a later analysis, most CMV-associated TCR beta chains were found to appear HLA-restricted, with HLA associations seemingly driven largely by CMV exposure. A later genetic analysis associated a missense DCLRE1C variant with V-gene and J-gene trimming of TCR beta chains, and an independent cohort replicated the association. Linkage disequilibrium might explain the correlated functional status among segregating V segments, but an unknown experimental factor could not be excluded. In this cohort, only TCR beta chains were sequenced, and detectable features were limited by the absence of alpha or paired-chain data. Cytomegalovirus status was reported to be diagnosed by the classifier with high specificity and sensitivity in both the original and validation cohorts. Assigning TCR associations to individual alleles was difficult when HLA alleles, especially DR and DQ, strongly co-occurred. Compared with equally common non-associated chains, HLA-associated TCR beta chains in a later analysis were more clonally expanded and had lower generation probabilities. In a later analysis, the rate of TCR association differed among HLA loci, with DRB1 alleles having the most associated TCRs and HLA-C alleles having the fewest. According to a later analysis, parvovirus B19, influenza, CMV and Epstein-Barr virus appeared linked to several top co-occurrence clusters. Because HLA typing was missing for some donors at each locus, association tests included only the typed subset. Immune exposure information for the cohort was limited to CMV serostatus. Three of the identified cytomegalovirus-associated TCR beta chains were confirmed in vitro to be specific for cytomegalovirus antigens. A further reported finding was that TCR beta sequences accurately predicted the HLA-A and HLA-B alleles for most subjects in the first cohort. Because the 87-base-pair reads could not distinguish some IMGT-functional V segments, including TRBV6-2 and TRBV6-3, those segments were excluded. A total of 150 or so TCR beta chains were listed by the study as associated with cytomegalovirus. The authors suggested that the approach could potentially be generalized to other disease states and immunological phenotypes. Because counts were too low, more than 15 rarely observed V segments, including chromosome 9 orphons, were left out of the earlier analysis of over 550 of the donors. Most TCR sequences were observed very rarely across donors, whereas some public TCRs were present in many individuals. A later genetic analysis reported fewer N-insertions in productive TCRs among donors in an Asian-associated ancestry cluster than the approximately 670-donor mean.

Notes on this clone: Its antigen remains undetermined. Base qualities are not recorded, but no much larger clone differs from it by a single base.

The cohort consisted of 670 or so healthy bone marrow donors. Cohort members were all nominally healthy when sampled, although unrecorded immune exposures were likely present. The donor was CMV seronegative and belonged to the group of over 350 seronegative cohort members. A peripheral blood sample was collected from each donor, and TCR beta sequencing was performed on peripheral blood mononuclear cells. Genomic DNA was extracted from the blood cell samples with the Qiagen DNeasy Blood Extraction Kit. From a lookup of the germline V gene, CDR1 and CDR2 are SGHTA and FQGTGA. The germline V and J ends show losses of 5 bases and 0 bases respectively, and no gene match explains 7 bases of the junction. The CDR3 covers 16 residues, taking in both the cysteine and the phenylalanine. CDR3 DNA is the only sequence kept; it has 48 bases, read in frame from the first base. Library preparation was by the immunoSEQ multiplex PCR assay. The multiplex PCR relied on a mix of 60 forward primers for TCR Vbeta segments and 13 reverse primers for TCR Jbeta segments. Amplification of the CDR3 region of rearranged TCR beta genes was performed with a multiplex PCR assay on genomic DNA. The Illumina HiSeq System was used to sequence the amplified TCR beta libraries as 87-base-pair reads. On the study's bioinformatics: Across the roughly 700 repertoires, a later analysis counted 60 million to 90 million unique TCR beta chains, roughly 11 million of which were shared by at least two donors. To remove PCR and sequencing errors, raw reads were error-corrected and collapsed into unique sequences using a nearest-neighbor algorithm that merged closely related sequences. Alignment of CDR3 sequences to IMGT reference sequences was used to assign V, D and J gene segments. For a sequence to be retained, a match of at least six nucleotides to both a V gene segment and a J gene segment was required. Rearrangements were classified as productive when the CDR3 lacked stop codons and remained in frame with V and J, and all other rearrangements were classified as non-productive. CDR3 was defined by IMGT convention, running from the second conserved V-encoded cysteine to the conserved J-encoded phenylalanine. The earlier analysis of some 550 of the donors excluded any sequence lacking an unambiguous match to a single V gene segment. An earlier analysis of 450 to 650 of the donors called V segments functional above 56.7% productive rearrangements and segregating when the between-donor standard deviation exceeded 5%. To diagnose cytomegalovirus status from the catalog of TCR beta chain sequences, a statistical classification framework was built. A later analysis assigned V and J genes by comparing TCR nucleotide sequences with IMGT/GENE-DB human TR gene sequences. In a later analysis, CDR3 sequences and most-parsimonious VDJ recombination scenarios were assigned using the TCRdist pipeline. In a later analysis, each TCR beta chain was defined by its CDR3 amino acid sequence together with its V-gene family, and reads lacking a unique V-gene family were excluded. In a later analysis, 550 to 650 highly shared, low-generation-probability nucleotide sequences were removed to address suspected cross-contamination and a sequencing artifact. In a later analysis, a clonal expansion index for each public chain was calculated from normalized within-repertoire ranks of inferred template counts. Generation probabilities in a later analysis came from a VDJ recombination model fitted to out-of-frame rearrangements, and those results were checked against IGoR. Hypergeometric tests were used in a later analysis to score TCR-TCR, TCR-HLA and TCR-CMV co-occurrence, with a repertoire-size bias correction applied to the TCR pairs. False discovery rates were estimated in a later analysis by permuting HLA or CMV assignments 20 times. In a later analysis, co-occurring TCRs were grouped with DBSCAN, and TCRdist sequence similarity was added when clustering was performed within HLA-allele-positive subsets. For co-occurrence clustering, repertoires with fewer than 30,000 or more than 120,000 public chains were excluded, along with 4 to 6 repertoires with anomalous nucleotide sharing. Imported from immuneACCESS, the table was reduced by TCRdb to in-frame sequences with V and J called. These copies leave out some clones; in studies compared against another copy, an unresolved V gene accounts for under half, and the cause of the remainder is not known. V and J calls and clone size are those listed in that table; D and trimming were worked out from the DNA. This sample holds 95,000 to 100,000 clones; 76% were observed only once. The top ten clonotypes cover around 4% of the sample.

Sequences were obtained from PBMCs. The sequence links TRBV7-3 to TRBJ2-1, with 7 bases in between that match TRBD1. This TCR came from a man in his forties or fifties in good health and CMV-seronegative. The DNA sequence follows: TGTGCCAGCAGCGTTCTCCGGGACAGCTCCTACAATGAGCAGTTCTTC. Its amino acids are CASSVLRDSSYNEQFF.